In this sample, the clone carrying this T cell receptor beta chain turned up a few times. The data stem from a study of response to subunit inactivated influenza vaccine. TCRdb independently ran MiXCR on the RT-PCR reads; one entry per CDR3 protein. The sample consists of fewer than 800,000 distinct CDR3 sequences, around a sixth of them appearing once. CDR1 is LGHNA, CDR2 YNFKEQ, per germline. There are 15 residues in the CDR3. J lost 4 bases, V lost 4 bases, and 5 bases had no gene match. The sequences come from PBMCs from blood, collected roughly 12 days after vaccination. This receptor was identified in a man in his fifties or sixties who received an inactivated influenza vaccine. V gene TRBV4-2 combines with J gene TRBJ1-5, with TRBD1 matching over 9 bases. The CDR3 DNA follows: TGTGCCAGCAGCCCCCAGACAGGGGGAAATCAGCCCCAGCATTTT. Translating it yields CASSPQTGGNQPQHF.